The 26 T cell receptor beta chains reported below all come from one sample, sequenced in a study of metastatic and nonmetastatic thyroid tumors. There were no patients who had received any treatment before thyroid surgery. TCRdb recomputed clones from the PCR reads via MiXCR. Of 50,000 to 60,000 clones in the sample, over 15% are singletons; the top ten hold 2.5% to 3.5%. The sequenced sample was blood. The receptors shown here come from a female donor with papillary thyroid cancer or a benign thyroid nodule (not recorded which). Some clones in this sample may be carry-over from other donors' samples.

This clone was seen ten or more times. The chain links TRBV25-1 to TRBJ1-5, with D possibly TRBD1 on 5 matching bases. Germline loops: CDR1 MGHDK, CDR2 SYGVNS. V dropped 5 bases and J dropped 2 bases, with 22 bases sitting between them. This CDR3 comprises 18 residues. The CDR3 nucleotides are TGTGCCAGCAGTCCCCAGGGTCCGAGGCTGGAATGCAATCAGCCCCAGCATTTT. Translated, it gives CASSPQGPRLECNQPQHF.

This clone has ten or more counts. This rearrangement joins TRBV15 to TRBJ1-5; 11 positions agree with TRBD1. This CDR3 has 16 amino acids. The junction had 6 bases not matched to a gene; V was cut back by 5 bases and J by 3 bases. Looked up from germline, CDR1 is LNHNV and CDR2 is YYDKDF (reference sequence). In DNA form, the CDR3 reads TGTGCCACCAGCGCAAGGGACAGGGGGTACAATCAGCCCCAGCATTTT. It yields the protein CATSARDRGYNQPQHF.

This clone was observed at least ten times. This chain connects TRBV7-9 to TRBJ2-5; unclear D gene. Trimming pared 5 bases from V and 5 bases from J, leaving 12 bases between. Germline V gives CDR1 SEHNR, CDR2 FQNEAQ (reference sequence). CDR3 length: 13 residues. The CDR3, as DNA: TGTGCCAGCAGCCACAGCGCTGGTGAGACCCAGTACTTC. Its translation: CASSHSAGETQYF.

This clone occurred many times. This chain joins TRBV7-2 and TRBJ2-2, with TRBD2 matching over 10 bases. The CDR3 covers 20 residues. With 2 bases clipped from V and 4 bases from J, the junction kept 16 bases outside the gene matches. The germline V gene has CDR1 SGHTA and CDR2 FQGNSA. CDR3 DNA: TGTGCCAGCAGCTTATTCACCGGGACTAGCGACGCTTGGAGCACCGGGGAGCTGTTTTTT. Amino acids: CASSLFTGTSDAWSTGELFF.

This clone was seen many times. This chain connects TRBV27 to TRBJ2-5; TRBD2 agrees at 9 bases. The germline gives CDR1 MNHEY, CDR2 SMNVEV (reference sequence). The length of the CDR3 is 14 residues. Trimming cost V 6 bases and J 5 bases; bases outside gene matches: 7. This chain's CDR3 is CASRLSGSWETQYF. The CDR3 bases are TGTGCCAGCAGACTTAGCGGGAGCTGGGAGACCCAGTACTTC.

Ten or more counts support this clone. The genes are TRBV5-4 and TRBJ2-1, with 7 bases matching TRBD2. This CDR3 contains 13 residues. Germline values: CDR1 SGHNT, CDR2 YYREEE (reference sequence). V shed 5 bases and J 11 bases; nucleotides not matched to a gene: 10. CDR3 sequence: CASRRDGEGKQFF. The CDR3 DNA reads as TGTGCCAGCAGAAGGGACGGGGAGGGCAAGCAGTTCTTC. The full variable domain, completed using reference TRBV5-4 and TRBJ2-1, is ETGVTQSPTHLIKTRGQQVTLRCSSQSGHNTVSWYQQALGQGPQFIFQYYREEENGRGNFPPRFSGLQFPNYSSELNVNALELDDSALYLCASRRDGEGKQFFGPGTRLTVL.

This clone was counted many times. The J gene is TRBJ2-5, the V gene TRBV28, with 14 bases fitting TRBD2. V gave up 6 bases and J gave up 4 bases; unmatched junction bases: 1. Per germline, CDR1 MDHEN and CDR2 SYDVKM. This CDR3 comprises 14 residues. The CDR3 DNA reads TGTGCCAGCAGGGGACTAGCGGGAGTAGAGACCCAGTACTTC. It is translated as CASRGLAGVETQYF.

This clone was seen a handful of times. V gene TRBV10-3 combines with J gene TRBJ2-7, with TRBD1 as a possible D gene (6 bases). CDR3 length: 15 residues. Germline CDR1 and CDR2: ENHRY and SYGVKD. V was shortened by 6 bases and J by 0 bases, with 15 bases between the two germline ends. The CDR3 sequence is CAIRVGQASSYEQYF. In nucleotides, the CDR3 is TGTGCCATCAGGGTGGGACAAGCTAGCTCCTACGAGCAGTACTTC.

Comments on this clone: The missing conserved phenylalanine or tryptophan at the end of this CDR3 makes a read error likely. The CDR3 protein is CASSHLRRGDTEAFL. CDR3 DNA sequence: TGTGCCAGCAGTCACCTTAGGAGGGGAGACACTGAAGCTTTCCTT. V gene TRBV27 combines with J gene TRBJ1-1; tentative D call: TRBD1 (5 bases). The CDR3 contains 15 residues. Germline assignment: CDR1 MNHEY and CDR2 SMNVEV (reference sequence). Trimming cost V 5 bases and J 3 bases, with 16 bases left between them.

This chain joins TRBV24-1 and TRBJ2-1; 10 bases are a match to TRBD1. The germline V gene encodes CDR1 KGHDR and CDR2 SFDVKD. This CDR3 comprises 15 residues. V was pared by 9 bases and J by 8 bases, with 12 bases of the junction left unmatched. Here the CDR3 reads CATRGGGTGEDEQFF. The CDR3 bases are TGTGCCACCCGTGGAGGTGGGACAGGGGAGGATGAGCAGTTCTTC.

This clone has ten or more counts. The rearrangement joins TRBV20-1 to TRBJ2-4; the D gene is possibly TRBD2 (6 bases). Germline CDR1 and CDR2: DFQATT and SNEGSKA (reference sequence). Trimming left V 3 bases short and J 8 bases short, with 11 bases between. The CDR3 length is 12 residues. The CDR3 bases are TGCAGTGCTAGCGGGACTTGGGACATTCAGTACTTC. As protein: CSASGTWDIQYF.

This clone was detected ten times or more. Other DNA variants within this sample encode the same CDR3. V gene TRBV7-6 combines with J gene TRBJ1-3; TRBD1 might be the D (6 bases). Deletions cut 5 bases from V and 3 bases from J, with 17 bases between. CDR1 is SGHVS, CDR2 FNYEAQ, per germline. CDR3 size: 16 residues. The CDR3 is CASSPRGGPYGNTIYF. The CDR3 DNA reads TGTGCCAGCAGCCCGCGGGGGGGGCCCTATGGAAACACCATATATTTT.

This clone has only a few counts. The chain links TRBV25-1 to TRBJ2-5; D remains ambiguous. Germline V gene lookup returns CDR1 MGHDK and CDR2 SYGVNS. With 5 bases removed from V and 5 bases from J, the gap between germline ends came to 18 bases. The CDR3 contains 15 residues. CDR3 coding DNA: TGTGCCAGCAGTAAAACCTCCGGGTTCGGGGAGACCCAGTACTTC. It codes for CASSKTSGFGETQYF. Full variable domain (missing parts from reference TRBV25-1 and TRBJ2-5): EADIYQTPRYLVIGTGKKITLECSQTMGHDKMYWYQQDPGMELHLIHYSYGVNSTEKGDLSSESTVSRIRTEHFPLTLESARPSHTSQYLCASSKTSGFGETQYFGPGTRLLVL.

This clone was recorded a few times. A read error may explain this, as a much larger clone is one base away. The gene calls are TRBV9 and TRBJ2-1; a possible D gene is TRBD2 (7 bases). CDR3 length: 13 residues. Deletions cut 7 bases from V and 7 bases from J, with 15 bases between. The V gene's germline CDR1 is SGDLS and CDR2 YYNGEE. Here the CDR3 reads CASVGGGGNEQFF. In nucleotides, the CDR3 is TGTGCCAGCGTGGGAGGGGGAGGGAATGAGCAGTTCTTC.

This clone was detected a few times. The chain uses TRBV24-1 and TRBJ1-5; D uncertain. The CDR3 spans 14 residues. CDR1 and CDR2 from the germline V gene are KGHDR and SFDVKD. Trimming took off 6 bases at V and 5 bases at J, with 13 bases between the two ends. The CDR3 is CATSSSPWDQPQHF. CDR3 nucleotide sequence: TGTGCCACCAGTTCGTCCCCTTGGGATCAGCCCCAGCATTTT.

This clone showed up just a few times. The CDR3 does not end in the conserved phenylalanine or tryptophan, so this is likely a read error. The V call is TRBV6-2 or TRBV6-3, the J call TRBJ1-5; weak D call: TRBD1 (5 bases). Trimming removed 5 bases from V and 0 bases from J, with 11 bases in between. The CDR3 has 15 amino acids. Germline V CDR1 and CDR2: MNHEY, SVGEGT. The DNA of the CDR3 is TGTGCCAGCAGTCTACAGGCATATAGCAATCAGCCCCAGCATTCT. This encodes CASSLQAYSNQPQHS.

Concerning this clone: A much larger clone differs by one base, so this may be a read error. The same CDR3 is also encoded by other DNA sequences in this sample. The CDR3 protein is CASSNIEETQYF. The DNA of the CDR3 is TGTGCCAGCAGCAACATAGAAGAGACACAGTACTTC. The chain uses TRBV7-9 and TRBJ2-5; D is ambiguous. Germline lookup yields CDR1 SEHNR and CDR2 FQNEAQ (reference sequence). The CDR3 has 12 amino acids.

This clone was seen many times. This rearrangement joins TRBV29-1 to TRBJ1-2, with 9 positions matching TRBD1. CDR1 and CDR2 from the germline V gene are SQVTM and ANQGSEA. The CDR3 runs to 16 residues. V dropped 0 bases and J dropped 6; count of bases not matched to a gene: 11. CDR3 residues: CSVEDQWTGVLHGYTF. CDR3 bases: TGCAGCGTTGAAGATCAATGGACAGGGGTTCTACATGGCTACACCTTC. The whole variable domain, remainder taken from reference TRBV29-1 and TRBJ1-2, is SAVISQKPSRDICQRGTSLTIQCQVDSQVTMMFWYRQQPGQSLTLIATANQGSEATYESGFVIDKFPISRPNLTFSTLTVSNMSPEDSSIYLCSVEDQWTGVLHGYTFGSGTRLTVV.

This clone has a count of ten or more. The chain combines TRBV20-1 with TRBJ2-1; 8 nucleotides agree with TRBD2. CDR1 is DFQATT, CDR2 SNEGSKA, per germline (reference sequence). J lost 5 bases, V lost 1 base, and 7 bases had no gene match. The CDR3 covers 15 residues. The CDR3 spells CSARVGGGDHNEQFF. The CDR3 nucleotides read TGCAGTGCTAGAGTCGGGGGGGGCGACCACAATGAGCAGTTCTTC.

This clone has at least ten counts. The chain combines TRBV28 with TRBJ2-5; TRBD2 aligns across 15 bases. CDR1 is MDHEN, CDR2 SYDVKM, per germline. The CDR3 sequence is 15 residues long. J was trimmed by 5 bases and V by 10 bases; bases with no gene match: 8. The CDR3, as DNA: TGTGCCACCCGGACTAGCGGGAGGGCCGGGGAGACCCAGTACTTC. This translates into CATRTSGRAGETQYF.

This clone was seen ten or more times. The DNA for the CDR3 is TGCAGTGCTAGAGGGGCCGACGCTAGCACAGATACGCAGTATTTT. Translation gives CSARGADASTDTQYF. V is TRBV20-1 and J is TRBJ2-3; D ambiguous. Trimming took 1 base from V and 0 from J, leaving 11 bases between them. Germline-derived CDR1 and CDR2 are DFQATT and SNEGSKA (reference sequence). There are 15 residues in the CDR3.

This chain uses TRBV30 with TRBJ1-2, with 7 bases fitting TRBD1. CDR1 and CDR2 from the germline V gene are GTSNPN and SVGIG (reference sequence). The CDR3 has 14 residues. V gave up 4 bases and J gave up 7 bases; unmatched junction bases: 12. In DNA form, the CDR3 reads TGTGCCTGGAAATCCGGGACAGCTATGGTTGGCTACACCTTC. Translation: CAWKSGTAMVGYTF.

This clone was detected many times. This CDR3 reads CSARPSASATTDTQYF. In nucleotides, the CDR3 is TGCAGTGCTAGACCCTCGGCTAGCGCGACCACAGATACGCAGTATTTT. V gene TRBV20-1 combines with J gene TRBJ2-3, with a tentative D call TRBD2 (6 bases). Trimming pared 2 bases from V and 2 bases from J, leaving 17 bases between. There are 16 residues in the CDR3. The V gene's germline CDR1 is DFQATT and CDR2 SNEGSKA (reference sequence).

This clone was seen ten or more times. V gene TRBV6-6 combines with J gene TRBJ2-7; 8 positions match TRBD1. This CDR3 has 16 amino acids. The germline gives CDR1 MNHNY, CDR2 SVGAGI (reference sequence). Trimming cost V 1 base and J 0 bases; bases outside gene matches: 5. The CDR3 nucleotides are TGTGCCAGCAGTTACTACCAGGGGGCCAGCTCCTACGAGCAGTACTTC. Encoded protein: CASSYYQGASSYEQYF.

The V call is TRBV28, the J call TRBJ2-5; 8 bases line up with TRBD2. The CDR3 is 17 amino acids. CDR1 is MDHEN, CDR2 SYDVKM, per germline. V dropped 5 bases and J dropped 12; count of bases not matched to a gene: 23. The CDR3 sequence is CASSKVFVAGYQENKYF. DNA of the CDR3: TGTGCCAGCAGTAAAGTTTTTGTAGCGGGGTACCAAGAGAACAAGTACTTC.

This clone was counted many times. The chain has TRBV5-6 and TRBJ2-7, with 7 nucleotides matching TRBD2. With V trimmed by 3 bases and J by 1 base, 4 bases remained unmatched. This CDR3 comprises 14 residues. Germline-derived CDR1 and CDR2 are SGHDT and YYEEEE. This chain's CDR3 is CASSSGLKSYEQYF. CDR3 in DNA: TGTGCCAGCAGCTCGGGACTAAAGTCCTACGAGCAGTACTTC. Filled out from reference TRBV5-6 and TRBJ2-7, the complete variable domain reads DAGVTQSPTHLIKTRGQQVTLRCSPKSGHDTVSWYQQALGQGPQFIFQYYEEEERQRGNFPDRFSGHQFPNYSSELNVNALLLGDSALYLCASSSGLKSYEQYFGPGTRLTVT.